These 8 T cell receptor beta chains were all obtained from the same sample, sequenced in a study of blood T cell repertoires in COVID-19. Sequenced by immunoSEQ multiplex PCR; TCRdb stores in-frame clones only, minus some. The data show around 130,000 clones, with about 84% seen just once and about 1.5% held by the top ten. The sequenced sample consisted of PBMCs or T cells enriched from blood (not recorded which). The receptors shown here come from a woman aged 18-30 years who had been exposed to COVID-19.

The CDR3 protein is CASSYSTGHYEQYF. The CDR3 bases are TGTGCCAGCAGTTACTCGACAGGCCACTACGAGCAGTACTTC. The V call is TRBV6-5, the J call TRBJ2-7; a possible D gene is TRBD1 (6 bases). The germline CDR1 and CDR2 sequences are MNHEY and SVGAGI. V lost 0 bases to trimming and J lost 3 bases, with 9 bases between them. The CDR3 runs 14 residues.

The chain has TRBV5-4 and TRBJ2-5, with 8 bases aligning to TRBD2. J gave up 4 bases and V 3 bases, and 5 bases lay outside the gene matches. This CDR3 spans 14 amino acids. CDR1 and CDR2 (germline): SGHNT, YYREEE (reference sequence). The CDR3 nucleotides read TGTGCCAGCAGCTCATGGACTAGCACAGAGACCCAGTACTTC. Amino acid sequence: CASSSWTSTETQYF. Complete variable domain (other parts from reference TRBV5-4 and TRBJ2-5): ETGVTQSPTHLIKTRGQQVTLRCSSQSGHNTVSWYQQALGQGPQFIFQYYREEENGRGNFPPRFSGLQFPNYSSELNVNALELDDSALYLCASSSWTSTETQYFGPGTRLLVL.

The V and J genes are TRBV28 and TRBJ2-1, with D tentatively TRBD2 (5 bases). The length of the CDR3 is 19 residues. The V gene lost 5 bases and the J gene lost 7 bases, with 30 bases spanning the gap. Per the germline V gene, CDR1 is MDHEN and CDR2 is SYDVKM. The CDR3 region is CASSPTGLTGPKVRNEQFF. As DNA, the CDR3 is TGTGCCAGCAGTCCTACGGGGTTGACGGGCCCAAAGGTGAGGAATGAGCAGTTCTTC.

The V call is TRBV11-2, the J call TRBJ2-5; TRBD2 might be the D (5 bases). CDR3 length: 13 amino acids. V was trimmed by 2 bases and J by 5 bases, leaving 9 bases between them. Looked up from germline, CDR1 is SGHAT and CDR2 is FQNNGV. The CDR3 DNA reads as TGTGCCAGCAGCTTATCTAGCCGTGAGACCCAGTACTTC. It encodes CASSLSSRETQYF.

This clone was observed a few times. The chain carries TRBV27 and TRBJ2-2, with TRBD1 matching 8 bases. V shed 8 bases and J 4 bases; nucleotides not matched to a gene: 6. The CDR3 spans 14 residues. Germline CDR1 reads MNHEY; CDR2 reads SMNVEV (reference sequence). The DNA of the CDR3 is TGTGCCAGCGGTGGGACAGGAGGCACCGGGGAGCTGTTTTTT. The encoded protein is CASGGTGGTGELFF.

In DNA, the CDR3 is TGTGCCAGCAGTCCCCCAGGGGACAGGGGTGAGACCCAGTACTTC. Amino acids: CASSPPGDRGETQYF. The genes are TRBV28 and TRBJ2-5; 10 bases are a match to TRBD1. Per the germline V gene, CDR1 is MDHEN and CDR2 is SYDVKM. J gave up 5 bases and V 5 bases, and 8 bases lay outside the gene matches. The CDR3 contains 15 residues. The whole variable domain, filled in from reference TRBV28 and TRBJ2-5, reads DVKVTQSSRYLVKRTGEKVFLECVQDMDHENMFWYRQDPGLGLRLIYFSYDVKMKEKGDIPEGYSVSREKKERFSLILESASTNQTSMYLCASSPPGDRGETQYFGPGTRLLVL.

The chain couples TRBV9 to TRBJ2-1; D possibly corresponds to TRBD1 (5 bases). The length of the CDR3 is 17 residues. Trimming shortened V by 0 bases and J by 0 bases, and 13 bases separated the two germline ends. Per the germline V gene, CDR1 is SGDLS and CDR2 is YYNGEE. The CDR3 loop reads CASSVGLRGASYNEQFF. CDR3 DNA sequence: TGTGCCAGCAGCGTAGGGCTGCGTGGGGCCTCCTACAATGAGCAGTTCTTC. Full variable domain (outside the CDR3, taken from reference TRBV9 and TRBJ2-1): DSGVTQTPKHLITATGQRVTLRCSPRSGDLSVYWYQQSLDQGLQFLIQYYNGEERAKGNILERFSAQQFPDLHSELNLSSLELGDSALYFCASSVGLRGASYNEQFFGPGTRLTVL.

V and J are TRBV30 and TRBJ1-1; tentative D call: TRBD1 (5 bases). Germline CDR1 reads GTSNPN; CDR2 reads SVGIG (reference sequence). Trimming cost V 4 bases and J 4 bases, with 16 bases left between them. This CDR3 region has 14 residues. CDR3 residues: CAWTVSTGGTEAFF. CDR3 nucleotides: TGTGCCTGGACGGTCTCGACCGGGGGCACTGAAGCTTTCTTT.